The text below deals with one TCR beta chain. The data were taken from a study of tumor-infiltrating lymphocytes in oesophageal squamous cell carcinoma. TCRdb fed the PCR reads into MiXCR, producing one record per CDR3 protein. The sample lists 20,000 to 25,000 distinct CDR3 sequences, about 35% seen once, with 9% to 13% in the top ten. This CDR3 is 15 amino acids long. Germline V gene sequence: CDR1 SGHTA, CDR2 FQGNSA. V shed 7 bases and J shed 3 bases, with 17 bases lying between them. This clonotype was obtained from a male donor with esophageal squamous cell carcinoma. The chain joins TRBV7-2 to TRBJ2-3; weak D call: TRBD2 (5 bases). Sequencing used esophageal tumor tissue. CDR3 DNA: TGTGCCAGCACCCTATGGCGGGTGGGGACAGATACGCAGTATTTT. This encodes CASTLWRVGTDTQYF.